These T cell receptor beta chains were read from a single sample in a study of T-cell memory formation after mild COVID-19. TCRdb independently ran MiXCR on the 5' RACE reads; one entry per CDR3 protein. This table has 95,000 to 120,000 distinct CDR3 sequences, roughly a sixth appearing once. The sequenced material came from PBMCs or a T cell subset sorted from them (not recorded which). The receptor set was obtained from a man aged 18-30 years who had mild COVID-19 (a few samples of this study predate the infection). Cell type and time point are not known. CDR3s include the opening cysteine and the closing phenylalanine or tryptophan. D genes are given only for firm matches. A clone size is listed for some rows: how often the clone was seen (once, few, many), or a class if it is expanded.

DNA	CDR3	V	J	size	D
TGCGCCAGCAGTCAACCCCGGGTAGGGGGTGAGAATCAGCCCCAGCATTTT	CASSQPRVGGENQPQHF	TRBV23-1	TRBJ1-5	few	-
TGTGCCATCAGTGAGAATAAGGGCCAGATCACTGAAGCTTTCTTT	CAISENKGQITEAFF	TRBV10-3	TRBJ1-1	-	-
TGTGCCAGCAGTTGGACTAGCACAGATACGCAGTATTTT	CASSWTSTDTQYF	TRBV28	TRBJ2-3	many	-
TGTGCCAGCAGCTTAGACGGGAATGGAGTTGGCTACACCTTC	CASSLDGNGVGYTF	TRBV11-2	TRBJ1-2	-	-
TGTGCCATCAGGAATTACCCGACGAGCACAGATACGCAGTATTTT	CAIRNYPTSTDTQYF	TRBV10-3	TRBJ2-3	-	-
TGTGCCAGCAGTCGACAGGGAGGGGATGAAAAACTGTTTTTT	CASSRQGGDEKLFF	TRBV12-3/TRBV12-4	TRBJ1-4	-	TRBD1
TGTGCCAGCAGGCCTGCACTGGGAGTCAACTATGGCTACACCTTC	CASRPALGVNYGYTF	TRBV6-5	TRBJ1-2	few	-
TGTGCCAGCAGAGGATATTGGAGGGACACTGAAGCTTTCTTT	CASRGYWRDTEAFF	TRBV6-6	TRBJ1-1	few	-
TGCGCCAGCAGGAGAGGAAGCACAGATACGCAGTATTTT	CASRRGSTDTQYF	TRBV10-1	TRBJ2-3	-	-
TGTGCCAGCAGCTTAGCGACAGGGTCTAGGGAGACCCAGTACTTC	CASSLATGSRETQYF	TRBV7-2	TRBJ2-5	once	TRBD1
TGCAGTGCTAGAGATGGGGGACAGGAACTTAGCAATCAGCCCCAGCATTTT	CSARDGGQELSNQPQHF	TRBV20-1	TRBJ1-5	-	TRBD1
TGTGCCAGCAGCCAAAGGGAACGGACAGGCCGGGTAGAGACCCAGTACTTC	CASSQRERTGRVETQYF	TRBV3-1	TRBJ2-5	few	TRBD1
TGCGCCAGCAGCTTGGGGTGGCAGAATGAGCAGTTCTTC	CASSLGWQNEQFF	TRBV5-1	TRBJ2-1	few	-
TGTGCCAGCAGCCCACGTTCGGACAGGGGTGGCTACACCTTC	CASSPRSDRGGYTF	TRBV7-9	TRBJ1-2	-	TRBD1
TGTGCCAGCAGTTACTCGGTTATACGGGACACCCTCCACTTT	CASSYSVIRDTLHF	TRBV6-5	TRBJ1-6	few	-
TGCAGTGCTAGTCGGCCCGACAGGGGGTGGGGCCTAAGAAACATTCAGTACTTC	CSASRPDRGWGLRNIQYF	TRBV20-1	TRBJ2-4	few	TRBD1
TGCAGCGTCCATACAGGGACCTACGAGCAGTACTTC	CSVHTGTYEQYF	TRBV29-1	TRBJ2-7	-	-